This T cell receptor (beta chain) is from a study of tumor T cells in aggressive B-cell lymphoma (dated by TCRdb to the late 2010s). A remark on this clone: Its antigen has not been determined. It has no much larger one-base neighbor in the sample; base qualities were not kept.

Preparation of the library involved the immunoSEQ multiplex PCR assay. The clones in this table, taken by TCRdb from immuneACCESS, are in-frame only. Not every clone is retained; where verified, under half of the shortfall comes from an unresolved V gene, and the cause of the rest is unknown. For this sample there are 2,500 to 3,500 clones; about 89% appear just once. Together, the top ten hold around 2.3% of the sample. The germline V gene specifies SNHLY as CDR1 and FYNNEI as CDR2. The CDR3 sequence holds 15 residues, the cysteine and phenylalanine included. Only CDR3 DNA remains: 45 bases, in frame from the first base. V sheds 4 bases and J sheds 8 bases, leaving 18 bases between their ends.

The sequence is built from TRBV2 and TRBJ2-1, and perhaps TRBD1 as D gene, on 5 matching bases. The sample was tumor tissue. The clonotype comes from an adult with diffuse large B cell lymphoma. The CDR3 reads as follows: CASSVEGAMVDEQFF. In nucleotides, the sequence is TGTGCCAGCAGTGTTGAAGGGGCGATGGTCGATGAGCAGTTCTTC.